These 27 T cell receptor beta chains came from one sample sequenced in a study of blood T cell repertoires in COVID-19. Sequencing was performed with immunoSEQ multiplex PCR; in TCRdb, only in-frame clones are kept and a portion is missing. The table includes some 190,000 clones, nearly 90% detected once. The specimen was peripheral blood. The receptors here all came from a woman aged 40 to 49 who had recovered from COVID-19.

This rearrangement joins TRBV5-6 to TRBJ2-7, with no clear D. Germline CDR1 is SGHDT and CDR2 is YYEEEE. V was cut by 2 bases and J by 3 bases, with 6 bases left in between. The CDR3 loop spans 12 amino acids. CDR3 residues: CASSLKLYEQYF. For the CDR3, the DNA is TGTGCCAGCAGCTTAAAGCTCTACGAGCAGTACTTC.

This sequence joins TRBV6-4 and TRBJ2-5; 11 bases are shared with TRBD2. Looked up from germline, CDR1 is MRHNA and CDR2 is SNTAGT. V dropped 5 bases and J dropped 3; count of bases not matched to a gene: 5. The CDR3 extends over 15 amino acids. For the CDR3, the DNA is TGTGCCAGCAGTAACCTAGCGGGAGGCAAAGAGACCCAGTACTTC. Amino acids: CASSNLAGGKETQYF.

The chain has TRBV3-1 (or the pseudogene TRBV3-2) and TRBJ2-7, with 10 bases fitting TRBD2. The junction had 2 bases not matched to a gene; V was cut back by 4 bases and J by 2 bases. The CDR3 has 14 residues. CDR1 is LGHDT and CDR2 is YNNKEL in the germline V gene (reference sequence). CDR3 residues: CASSPSGSPYEQYF. DNA for the CDR3: TGTGCCAGCAGCCCTAGCGGGAGCCCCTACGAGCAGTACTTC.

The chain has TRBV6-2 or TRBV6-3 and TRBJ1-1, with 8 bases lining up with TRBD1. CDR3 size: 16 residues. The germline V gene encodes CDR1 MNHEY and CDR2 SVGEGT. The ends lost 5 bases at V and 0 bases at J; junction bases unmatched: 8. The CDR3 nucleotides read TGTGCCAGCAGTAGAAGGACAGGGTCCATGAACACTGAAGCTTTCTTT. It translates to CASSRRTGSMNTEAFF.

This clone was observed a single time. The chain joins TRBV7-2 to TRBJ2-7; no firm D call. The CDR3 extends over 15 amino acids. V was pared by 6 bases and J by 9 bases, with 24 bases between. The germline V gene has CDR1 SGHTA and CDR2 FQGNSA. The CDR3 reads CASSYTVDSSRVQYF. Here the CDR3 DNA reads TGTGCCAGCAGTTATACCGTAGACTCTTCTCGTGTGCAGTACTTC.

This clone has a count of ten or more. CDR3 bases: TGTGCCAGCAGCTTAGGTCGGGCAGGGGGCGCGAACATTCAGTACTTC. Encoded protein: CASSLGRAGGANIQYF. The chain recombines TRBV7-9 with TRBJ2-4; 8 bases are shared with TRBD1. The CDR3 spans 16 residues. V lost 1 base to trimming and J lost 7 bases; unmatched junction nucleotides: 9. The germline gives CDR1 SEHNR, CDR2 FQNEAQ (reference sequence).

This rearrangement joins TRBV13 to TRBJ2-7, with D possibly matching TRBD2 (5 bases). Per the germline V gene, CDR1 is PRHDT and CDR2 is FYEKMQ (reference sequence). The CDR3 covers 12 residues. Trimming cost V 6 bases and J 1 base, with 7 bases left between them. This CDR3 is CASSRGSYEQYF. The CDR3 bases are TGTGCCAGCAGTCGGGGATCCTACGAGCAGTACTTC.

The V call is TRBV20-1, the J call TRBJ1-1, with D tentatively TRBD1 (5 bases). The CDR3 extends over 10 amino acids. Germline-derived CDR1 and CDR2 are DFQATT and SNEGSKA (reference sequence). With 5 bases removed from V and 11 bases from J, the gap between germline ends came to 12 bases. CDR3 region: CSAQQDTAFF. The CDR3 nucleotides read TGCAGTGCTCAACAGGATACGGCTTTCTTT.

The rearrangement joins TRBV2 to TRBJ2-1; 13 bases fit TRBD2. Per the germline V gene, CDR1 is SNHLY and CDR2 is FYNNEI. This CDR3 has 15 amino acids. The V gene end was trimmed by 2 bases and the J gene end by 8 bases; junction bases not matched to a gene: 3. The DNA of the CDR3 is TGTGCCAGCAGTGAACGGACTAGCGGGAGCGATGAGCAGTTCTTC. Encoded protein: CASSERTSGSDEQFF.

V and J are TRBV6-5 and TRBJ1-4; D is unclear. V was cut by 0 bases and J by 5 bases, with 10 bases left in between. The length of the CDR3 is 15 residues. CDR1 and CDR2 (germline): MNHEY, SVGAGI. The DNA of the CDR3 is TGTGCCAGCAGTTACTCCGGAGAGAGAAATGAAAAACTGTTTTTT. This sequence encodes CASSYSGERNEKLFF.

The chain couples TRBV4-3 to TRBJ1-3; tentatively, D is TRBD1 (5 bases). Trimming removed 5 bases from V and 2 bases from J, with 13 bases in between. The CDR3 runs 15 residues. Germline CDR1 and CDR2: LGHNA and YSLEER. CDR3 coding DNA: TGCGCCAGCAGCTACTTACAGGCCCCTGGAAACACCATATATTTT. Translating it yields CASSYLQAPGNTIYF.

The CDR3 DNA is TGCGCCAGCAGCCCAACCTCCGGGACTAGCGGGAGAAATGAGCAGTTCTTC. This sequence encodes CASSPTSGTSGRNEQFF. V usage is TRBV5-1 and J usage is TRBJ2-1, with 14 nucleotides matching TRBD2. J gave up 7 bases and V 4 bases, and 10 bases lay outside the gene matches. Germline V gene data show CDR1 as SGHRS and CDR2 as YFSETQ. The CDR3 runs to 17 residues.

This sequence joins TRBV20-1 and TRBJ2-5; TRBD2 matches at 7 bases. This CDR3 comprises 15 residues. J lost 4 bases, V lost 3 bases, and 11 bases had no gene match. Germline CDR1 reads DFQATT; CDR2 reads SNEGSKA (reference sequence). CDR3 region: CSASGGDLRRETQYF. Here the CDR3 DNA reads TGCAGTGCTAGTGGGGGGGACTTGCGTCGAGAGACCCAGTACTTC.

This clone came up once. The rearrangement links TRBV25-1 to TRBJ1-3, with D possibly being TRBD1 (6 bases). V dropped 2 bases and J dropped 3 bases, with 14 bases sitting between them. This CDR3 contains 16 residues. From germline, CDR1 is MGHDK and CDR2 SYGVNS. CDR3 sequence reads: CASSEIPGGRGNTIYF. The CDR3 DNA reads TGTGCCAGCAGTGAAATTCCTGGGGGCCGTGGAAACACCATATATTTT.

The CDR3 here is CASSPGQGLDGYTF. The CDR3 nucleotides read TGTGCCAGCAGCCCAGGACAGGGGTTGGATGGCTACACCTTC. This sequence joins TRBV7-8 and TRBJ1-2; 9 bases are a match to TRBD1. The ends lost 5 bases at V and 6 bases at J; junction bases unmatched: 7. The CDR3 runs 14 residues. Germline CDR1 reads SGHVS; CDR2 reads FQNEAQ.

The rearrangement joins TRBV27 to TRBJ1-1, with 7 bases lining up with TRBD1. Unmatched junction bases numbered 11, after V lost 6 bases and J lost 1 base. The CDR3 has 16 amino acids. Per germline, CDR1 MNHEY and CDR2 SMNVEV (reference sequence). The CDR3 bases are TGTGCCAGCAGAGTAGGGACAGCTACTGCGAACACTGAAGCTTTCTTT. Protein sequence: CASRVGTATANTEAFF.

This rearrangement joins TRBV28 to TRBJ2-1; perhaps TRBD2 as D (7 bases). This CDR3 region has 17 residues. The V and J ends lost 4 bases and 5 bases respectively, with 21 bases between them. The germline CDR1 and CDR2 sequences are MDHEN and SYDVKM. The CDR3 region is CASSSRRGEGLDNEQFF. DNA for the CDR3: TGTGCCAGCAGTTCCCGGAGGGGGGAGGGCCTAGACAATGAGCAGTTCTTC.

This clone has only one observation. This chain uses TRBV30 with TRBJ2-7; TRBD1 aligns across 8 bases. The germline V gene encodes CDR1 GTSNPN and CDR2 SVGIG (reference sequence). There are 11 residues in the CDR3. CDR3: CGLGQAYEQYF. The CDR3 DNA is TGTGGGCTGGGACAGGCCTACGAGCAGTACTTC.

This clone has only a few counts. The CDR3 protein is CASSSYREGYTF. The DNA for the CDR3 is TGTGCCAGCAGTTCATACAGGGAGGGCTACACCTTC. The genes are TRBV27 and TRBJ1-2, with a possible D match to TRBD1 (6 bases). This CDR3 contains 12 residues. With 4 bases removed from V and 8 bases from J, the gap between germline ends came to 11 bases. Germline-derived CDR1 and CDR2 are MNHEY and SMNVEV (reference sequence).

The chain recombines TRBV18 with TRBJ2-1; D is unresolved. This CDR3 spans 14 amino acids. CDR1 is KGHSH, CDR2 LQKENI, per germline. V lost 6 bases and J lost 5, with 14 bases in between. The CDR3 DNA reads TGTGCCAGCTCCCCGGCGGAAATTAACAATGAGCAGTTCTTC. Translation: CASSPAEINNEQFF.

J is TRBJ1-5 and V is TRBV28; D perhaps matches TRBD1 (6 bases). V was cut by 8 bases and J by 7 bases, with 18 bases left in between. Germline lookup yields CDR1 MDHEN and CDR2 SYDVKM. The CDR3 consists of 14 residues. The DNA of the CDR3 is TGTGCCAGCGACGCACAGGGCAGGGGACAGCCCCAGCATTTT. Encoded protein: CASDAQGRGQPQHF.

The chain links TRBV27 to TRBJ2-7; D possibly corresponds to TRBD2 (7 bases). This CDR3 has 14 amino acids. Germline V lookup: CDR1 MNHEY, CDR2 SMNVEV (reference sequence). Trimming took off 2 bases at V and 3 bases at J, with 11 bases between the two ends. CDR3 sequence (DNA): TGTGCCAGCAGTTTAAGGGGGGGCCGCTACGAGCAGTACTTC. Translated, it gives CASSLRGGRYEQYF.

The chain combines TRBV10-3 with TRBJ2-1; tentatively, D is TRBD2 (5 bases). Germline CDR1 ENHRY, CDR2 SYGVKD. This CDR3 has 11 residues. V lost 4 bases, J lost 7 bases, and 5 bases lay in between. The CDR3 spells CAISGENEQFF. The CDR3 nucleotides are TGTGCCATCAGTGGGGAGAATGAGCAGTTCTTC.

This clone was recorded only once. The chain links TRBV7-6 to TRBJ1-1; D is perhaps TRBD1 (6 bases). The V gene's germline CDR1 is SGHVS and CDR2 FNYEAQ. This CDR3 spans 16 amino acids. V lost 1 base and J lost 0, with 12 bases in between. CDR3 DNA sequence: TGTGCCAGCAGCTTAGATACAGGGTGGGTGAACACTGAAGCTTTCTTT. Amino acid sequence: CASSLDTGWVNTEAFF.

The chain couples TRBV9 to TRBJ2-7; TRBD2 might be the D (5 bases). The germline V gene encodes CDR1 SGDLS and CDR2 YYNGEE. With 4 bases removed from V and 1 base from J, the gap between germline ends came to 15 bases. The CDR3 consists of 15 residues. The chain's CDR3 is CASSPSHGMSYEQYF. Written as DNA, the CDR3 is TGTGCCAGCAGCCCCTCCCACGGGATGTCCTACGAGCAGTACTTC. Drawing the rest from reference TRBV9 and TRBJ2-7, the complete variable domain is DSGVTQTPKHLITATGQRVTLRCSPRSGDLSVYWYQQSLDQGLQFLIQYYNGEERAKGNILERFSAQQFPDLHSELNLSSLELGDSALYFCASSPSHGMSYEQYFGPGTRLTVT.

This rearrangement joins TRBV27 to TRBJ1-2, with 10 bases matching TRBD1. Germline CDR1 and CDR2: MNHEY and SMNVEV (reference sequence). This CDR3 is built from 15 residues. The J segment lost 8 bases and the V segment lost 5 bases, leaving 11 bases of the junction unmatched. CDR3 bases: TGTGCCAGCAGTGAGGACAGGGGGGTTTCGAGCGGCTACACCTTC. Translating it yields CASSEDRGVSSGYTF.

The genes are TRBV7-3 and TRBJ2-1, with TRBD2 as a possible D gene (6 bases). V shed 5 bases and J shed 2 bases, with 10 bases lying between them. The germline V gene encodes CDR1 SGHTA and CDR2 FQGTGA. The CDR3 runs 14 residues. The CDR3 sequence is CASSRDSTYNEQFF. CDR3 DNA: TGTGCCAGCAGCCGGGACTCTACCTACAATGAGCAGTTCTTC.